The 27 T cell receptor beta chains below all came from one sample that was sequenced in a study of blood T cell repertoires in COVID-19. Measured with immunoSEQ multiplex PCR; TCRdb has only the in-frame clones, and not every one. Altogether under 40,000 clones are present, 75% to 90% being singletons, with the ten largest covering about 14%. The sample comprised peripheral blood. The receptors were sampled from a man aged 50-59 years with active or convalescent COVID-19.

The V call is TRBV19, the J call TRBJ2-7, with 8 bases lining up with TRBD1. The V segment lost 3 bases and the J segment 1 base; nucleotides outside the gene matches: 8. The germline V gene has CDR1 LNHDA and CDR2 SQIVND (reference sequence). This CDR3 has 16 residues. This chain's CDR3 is CASSIPRDRSSYEQYF. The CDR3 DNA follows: TGTGCCAGTAGTATTCCTCGGGACAGGAGTTCCTACGAGCAGTACTTC.

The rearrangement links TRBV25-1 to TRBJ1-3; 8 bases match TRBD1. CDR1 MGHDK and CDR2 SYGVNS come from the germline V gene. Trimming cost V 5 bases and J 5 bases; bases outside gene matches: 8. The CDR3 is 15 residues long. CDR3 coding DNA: TGTGCCAGCAGTCCCCGGACAGGGTCAAGAAACACCATATATTTT. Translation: CASSPRTGSRNTIYF.

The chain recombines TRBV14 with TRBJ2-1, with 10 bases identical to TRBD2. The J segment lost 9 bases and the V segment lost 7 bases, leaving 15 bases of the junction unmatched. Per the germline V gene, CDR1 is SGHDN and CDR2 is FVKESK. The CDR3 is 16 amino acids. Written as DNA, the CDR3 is TGTGCCAGCACCCCCTCTGGAGCGGGGGGGCGTCGTGAGCAGTTCTTC. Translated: CASTPSGAGGRREQFF.

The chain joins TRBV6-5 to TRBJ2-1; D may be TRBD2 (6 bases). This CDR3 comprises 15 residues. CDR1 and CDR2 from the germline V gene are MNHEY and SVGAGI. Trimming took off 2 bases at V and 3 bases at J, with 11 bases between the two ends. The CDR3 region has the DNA TGTGCCAGCAGTTACGCCGCGGGGTACTACAATGAGCAGTTCTTC. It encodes CASSYAAGYYNEQFF.

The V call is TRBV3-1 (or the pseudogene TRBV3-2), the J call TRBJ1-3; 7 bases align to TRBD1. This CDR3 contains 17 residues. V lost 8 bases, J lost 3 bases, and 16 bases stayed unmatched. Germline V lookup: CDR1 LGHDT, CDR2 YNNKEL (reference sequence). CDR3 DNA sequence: TGTGCCAGCTCCACAACTCCGACAGGGCGCATTGGAAACACCATATATTTT. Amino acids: CASSTTPTGRIGNTIYF.

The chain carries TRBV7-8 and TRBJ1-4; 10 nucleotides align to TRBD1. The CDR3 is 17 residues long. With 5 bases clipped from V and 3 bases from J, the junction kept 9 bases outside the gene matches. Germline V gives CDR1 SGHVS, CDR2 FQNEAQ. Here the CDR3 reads CASSLRDRGWSNEKLFF. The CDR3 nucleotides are TGTGCCAGCAGCCTACGGGACAGGGGATGGTCTAATGAAAAACTGTTTTTT.

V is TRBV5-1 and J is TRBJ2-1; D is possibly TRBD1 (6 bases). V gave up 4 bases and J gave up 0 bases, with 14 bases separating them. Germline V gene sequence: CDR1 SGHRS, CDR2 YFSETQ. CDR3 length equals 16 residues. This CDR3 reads CASSLTGTSSYNEQFF. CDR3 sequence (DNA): TGCGCCAGCAGCCTAACCGGGACAAGCTCCTACAATGAGCAGTTCTTC.

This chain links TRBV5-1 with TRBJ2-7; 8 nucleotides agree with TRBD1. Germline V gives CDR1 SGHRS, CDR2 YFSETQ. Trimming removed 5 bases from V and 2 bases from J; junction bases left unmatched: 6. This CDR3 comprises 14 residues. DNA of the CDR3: TGCGCCAGCAGGCAACCGGGACAGGCCTACGAGCAGTACTTC. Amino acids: CASRQPGQAYEQYF. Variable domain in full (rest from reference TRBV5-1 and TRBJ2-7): KAGVTQTPRYLIKTRGQQVTLSCSPISGHRSVSWYQQTPGQGLQFLFEYFSETQRNKGNFPGRFSGRQFSNSRSEMNVSTLELGDSALYLCASRQPGQAYEQYFGPGTRLTVT.

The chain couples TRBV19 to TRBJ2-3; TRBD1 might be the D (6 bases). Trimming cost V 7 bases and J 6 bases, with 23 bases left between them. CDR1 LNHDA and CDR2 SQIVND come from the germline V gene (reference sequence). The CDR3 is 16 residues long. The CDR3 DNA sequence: TGTGCCAGTAAGGTTCGAGGGACATCGCTGGGGGATACGCAGTATTTT. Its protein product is CASKVRGTSLGDTQYF. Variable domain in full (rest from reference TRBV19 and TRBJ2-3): DGGITQSPKYLFRKEGQNVTLSCEQNLNHDAMYWYRQDPGQGLRLIYYSQIVNDFQKGDIAEGYSVSREKKESFPLTVTSAQKNPTAFYLCASKVRGTSLGDTQYFGPGTRLTVL.

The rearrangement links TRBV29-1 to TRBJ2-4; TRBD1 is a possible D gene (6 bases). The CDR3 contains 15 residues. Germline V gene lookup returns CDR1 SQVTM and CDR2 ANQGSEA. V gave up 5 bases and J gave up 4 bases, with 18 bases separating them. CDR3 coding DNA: TGCAGCGTTAGGTTAGTGGGGACAAGAAAAAACATTCAGTACTTC. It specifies CSVRLVGTRKNIQYF.

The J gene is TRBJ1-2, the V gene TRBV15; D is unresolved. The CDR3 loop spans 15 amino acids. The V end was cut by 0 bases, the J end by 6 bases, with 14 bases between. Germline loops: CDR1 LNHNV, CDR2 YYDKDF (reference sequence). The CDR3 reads CATSRDRSRSDGYTF. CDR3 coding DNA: TGTGCCACCAGCAGAGATCGTTCGCGGTCTGATGGCTACACCTTC.

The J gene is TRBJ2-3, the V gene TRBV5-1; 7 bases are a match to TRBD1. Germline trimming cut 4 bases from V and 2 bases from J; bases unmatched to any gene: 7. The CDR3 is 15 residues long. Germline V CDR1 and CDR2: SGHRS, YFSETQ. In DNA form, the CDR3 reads TGCGCCAGCAGCCCACAGGGGATGGCCACAGATACGCAGTATTTT. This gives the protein CASSPQGMATDTQYF. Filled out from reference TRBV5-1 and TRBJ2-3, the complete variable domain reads KAGVTQTPRYLIKTRGQQVTLSCSPISGHRSVSWYQQTPGQGLQFLFEYFSETQRNKGNFPGRFSGRQFSNSRSEMNVSTLELGDSALYLCASSPQGMATDTQYFGPGTRLTVL.

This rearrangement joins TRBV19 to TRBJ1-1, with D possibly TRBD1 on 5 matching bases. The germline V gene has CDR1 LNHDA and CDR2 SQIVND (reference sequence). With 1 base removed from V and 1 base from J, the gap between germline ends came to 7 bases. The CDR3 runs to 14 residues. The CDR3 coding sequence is TGTGCCAGTAGTATAGGACAGCAGAACACTGAAGCTTTCTTT. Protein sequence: CASSIGQQNTEAFF.

CDR3 nucleotides: TGTGCCAGCAGTTACCTCGGGACTAGCGGGTACGAGCAGTACTTC. As protein: CASSYLGTSGYEQYF. This rearrangement joins TRBV6-5 to TRBJ2-7; 12 bases fit TRBD2. The CDR3 contains 15 residues. J lost 4 bases, V lost 2 bases, and 3 bases had no gene match. CDR1 MNHEY and CDR2 SVGAGI come from the germline V gene.

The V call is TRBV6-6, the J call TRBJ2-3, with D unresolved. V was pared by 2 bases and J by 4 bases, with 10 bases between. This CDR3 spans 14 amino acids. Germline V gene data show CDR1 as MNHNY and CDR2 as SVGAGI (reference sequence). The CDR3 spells CASSYGQAPDTQYF. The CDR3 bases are TGTGCCAGCAGTTACGGGCAGGCGCCAGATACGCAGTATTTT.

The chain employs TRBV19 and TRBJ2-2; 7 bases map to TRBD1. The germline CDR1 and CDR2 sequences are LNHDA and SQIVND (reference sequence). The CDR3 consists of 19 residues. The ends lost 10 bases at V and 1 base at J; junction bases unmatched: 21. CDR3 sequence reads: CATNTDKQGSALNTGELFF. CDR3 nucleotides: TGTGCCACTAATACCGACAAACAGGGGTCGGCGTTGAACACCGGGGAGCTGTTTTTT. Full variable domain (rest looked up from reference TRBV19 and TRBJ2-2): DGGITQSPKYLFRKEGQNVTLSCEQNLNHDAMYWYRQDPGQGLRLIYYSQIVNDFQKGDIAEGYSVSREKKESFPLTVTSAQKNPTAFYLCATNTDKQGSALNTGELFFGEGSRLTVL.

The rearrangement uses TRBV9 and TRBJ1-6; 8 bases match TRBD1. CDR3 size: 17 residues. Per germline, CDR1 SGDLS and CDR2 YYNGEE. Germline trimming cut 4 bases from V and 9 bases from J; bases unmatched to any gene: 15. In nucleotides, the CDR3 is TGTGCCAGCAGCCCTGTAGGTGGGACAGGCCAAGGTTCACCCCTCCACTTT. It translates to CASSPVGGTGQGSPLHF.

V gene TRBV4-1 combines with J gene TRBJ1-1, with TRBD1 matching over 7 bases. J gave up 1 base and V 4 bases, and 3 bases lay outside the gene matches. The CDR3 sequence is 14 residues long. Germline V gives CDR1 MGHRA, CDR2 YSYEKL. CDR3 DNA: TGCGCCAGCAGCCTCAGGGGGGCGAACACTGAAGCTTTCTTT. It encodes CASSLRGANTEAFF.

CDR3 residues: CASSLGQGASNTGELFF. The CDR3 DNA reads TGTGCCAGCAGTTTGGGACAGGGGGCATCGAACACCGGGGAGCTGTTTTTT. V gene TRBV7-6 combines with J gene TRBJ2-2; TRBD1 aligns across 12 bases. Germline trimming cut 6 bases from V and 0 bases from J; bases unmatched to any gene: 5. CDR3 length: 17 residues. Germline assignment: CDR1 SGHVS and CDR2 FNYEAQ.

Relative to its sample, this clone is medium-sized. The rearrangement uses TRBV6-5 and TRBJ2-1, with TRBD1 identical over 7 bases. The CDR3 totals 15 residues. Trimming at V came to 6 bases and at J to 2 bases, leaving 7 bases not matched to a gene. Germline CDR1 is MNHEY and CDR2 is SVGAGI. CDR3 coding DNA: TGTGCCAGCAGACTCGAACAGGGGCCCTACAATGAGCAGTTCTTC. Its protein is CASRLEQGPYNEQFF.

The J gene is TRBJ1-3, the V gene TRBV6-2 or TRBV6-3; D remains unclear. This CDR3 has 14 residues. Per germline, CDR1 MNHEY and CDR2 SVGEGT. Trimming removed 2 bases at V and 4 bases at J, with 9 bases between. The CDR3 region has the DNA TGTGCCAGCAGTTACGCCGTCAGGGGAAACACCATATATTTT. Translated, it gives CASSYAVRGNTIYF.

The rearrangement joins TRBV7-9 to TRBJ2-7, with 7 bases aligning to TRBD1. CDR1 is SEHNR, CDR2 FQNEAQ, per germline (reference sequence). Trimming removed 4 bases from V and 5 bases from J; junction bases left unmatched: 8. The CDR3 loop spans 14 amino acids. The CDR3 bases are TGTGCCAGCAGCTCCCAACAGGGGCGGGACGAGCAGTACTTC. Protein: CASSSQQGRDEQYF.

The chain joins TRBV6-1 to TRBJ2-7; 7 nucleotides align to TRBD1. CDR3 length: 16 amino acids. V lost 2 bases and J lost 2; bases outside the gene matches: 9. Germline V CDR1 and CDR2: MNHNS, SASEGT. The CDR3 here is CASSERGRDTTYEQYF. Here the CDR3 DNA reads TGTGCCAGCAGTGAAAGGGGGCGTGACACCACCTACGAGCAGTACTTC.

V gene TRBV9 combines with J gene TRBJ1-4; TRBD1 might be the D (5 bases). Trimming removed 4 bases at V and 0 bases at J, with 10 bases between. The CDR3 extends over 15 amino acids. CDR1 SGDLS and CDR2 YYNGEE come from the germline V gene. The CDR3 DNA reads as TGTGCCAGCAGCCAGGGAACAACAACTAATGAAAAACTGTTTTTT. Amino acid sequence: CASSQGTTTNEKLFF.

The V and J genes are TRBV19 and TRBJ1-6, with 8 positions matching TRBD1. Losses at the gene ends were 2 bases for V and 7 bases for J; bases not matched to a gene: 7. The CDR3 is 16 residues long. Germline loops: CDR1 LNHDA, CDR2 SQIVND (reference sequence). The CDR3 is CASSIITGGTNSPLHF. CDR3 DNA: TGTGCCAGTAGTATAATCACAGGGGGAACCAATTCACCCCTCCACTTT. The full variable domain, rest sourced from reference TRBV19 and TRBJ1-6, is DGGITQSPKYLFRKEGQNVTLSCEQNLNHDAMYWYRQDPGQGLRLIYYSQIVNDFQKGDIAEGYSVSREKKESFPLTVTSAQKNPTAFYLCASSIITGGTNSPLHFGNGTRLTVT.

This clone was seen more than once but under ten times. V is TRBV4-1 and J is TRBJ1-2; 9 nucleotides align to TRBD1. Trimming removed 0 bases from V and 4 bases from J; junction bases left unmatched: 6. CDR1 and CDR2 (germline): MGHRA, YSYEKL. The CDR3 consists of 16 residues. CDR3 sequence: CASSQDSGTGSYGYTF. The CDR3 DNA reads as TGCGCCAGCAGCCAAGACTCCGGGACAGGGTCCTATGGCTACACCTTC.

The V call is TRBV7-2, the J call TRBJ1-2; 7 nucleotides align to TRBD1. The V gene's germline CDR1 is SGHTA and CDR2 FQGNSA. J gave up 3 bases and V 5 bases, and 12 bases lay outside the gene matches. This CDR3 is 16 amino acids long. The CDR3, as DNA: TGTGCCAGCAGCCCCCGCATCGGAGGGGGCGACTATGGCTACACCTTC. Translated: CASSPRIGGGDYGYTF.